This TCR beta chain stems from a study of early T cells in non-severe SARS-CoV-2 infection (dated by TCRdb to the early 2020s). Turning to the overall study: Bulk RNA from unsorted whole blood was used for TCR sequencing, so alpha and beta chains could not be paired.

General study outcomes and caveats: VDJdb matching was skewed toward anti-spike CD8 responses and likely underestimated virus-specific expansions by missing private and CD4 specificities.

A case-control design nested within a healthcare worker cohort in London, UK, was used, with weekly nasopharyngeal swab PCR tests and blood sampling performed. Healthcare workers were recruited during the week of the UK lockdown, between 23 and 31 March 2020, and followed weekly for up to 16 weeks. This clonotype showed up many times. Its cognate antigen has yet to be identified. Per-base qualities were not stored, and no clone one base away is much larger. The library was produced with 5' RACE. TCRdb names NextSeq 500 as the instrument used. To correct for sequencing error and PCR bias, the TCR library protocol tagged individual cDNA molecules with unique molecular identifiers. Both TCR alpha and beta chains were sequenced, and tight co-correlation was observed between alpha and beta sequence abundances in each sample. In the original analysis: V gene, J gene and CDR3 annotation of TCR sequences was performed with Decombinator V4. Expanded TCRs were defined as changing significantly between any two time points under a Poisson model with p below 0.0001. TCR abundances were normalised to the total number of TCRs sequenced in each sample and reported as counts per million. MAIT TCRs were defined by TRAV1-2 paired with TRAJ12, TRAJ20 or TRAJ33, and iNKT TCRs by TRAV10 paired with TRAJ18. VDJdb, accessed 1 November 2021, was searched for CMV, EBV and SARS-CoV-2 annotated TCRs, excluding TCRs annotated for multiple antigens. TCRdb applied fastp at Q25 and MiXCR to the public reads, then kept only in-frame beta chains. Rows are unified per CDR3 protein, each entry keeping the most common DNA and genes. These V and J calls derive from TCRdb rather than the authors' analysis. Here the sample has some 96,000 distinct CDR3 sequences; roughly 13% occur a single time. The ten biggest clones cover 2% to 2.5% of the sample.

From a lookup of the germline V gene, CDR1 and CDR2 are SGHVS and FNYEAQ. Spanning cysteine to phenylalanine, the CDR3 consists of 16 amino acids. Only the CDR3 DNA stays, 48 bases, in frame from base 1. V was cut back by 1 base and J by 5 bases, leaving a gap of 14 bases between them. This chain joins TRBV7-6 to TRBJ2-2; the D segment cannot be called with confidence. The TCR comes from an adult who was a healthcare worker with PCR-confirmed SARS-CoV-2 infection or an uninfected control (not recorded which). Material for sequencing was whole blood. The CDR3 sequence is CASSLGSGLSTGELFF. DNA sequence: TGTGCCAGCAGCTTAGGATCGGGTTTGTCAACCGGGGAGCTGTTTTTT. The CDR3 plus the reference TRBV7-6 and TRBJ2-2 genes for the other parts give the full variable domain: GAGVSQSPRYKVTKRGQDVALRCDPISGHVSLYWYRQALGQGPEFLTYFNYEAQQDKSGLPNDRFSAERPEGSISTLTIQRTEQRDSAMYRCASSLGSGLSTGELFFGEGSRLTVL.